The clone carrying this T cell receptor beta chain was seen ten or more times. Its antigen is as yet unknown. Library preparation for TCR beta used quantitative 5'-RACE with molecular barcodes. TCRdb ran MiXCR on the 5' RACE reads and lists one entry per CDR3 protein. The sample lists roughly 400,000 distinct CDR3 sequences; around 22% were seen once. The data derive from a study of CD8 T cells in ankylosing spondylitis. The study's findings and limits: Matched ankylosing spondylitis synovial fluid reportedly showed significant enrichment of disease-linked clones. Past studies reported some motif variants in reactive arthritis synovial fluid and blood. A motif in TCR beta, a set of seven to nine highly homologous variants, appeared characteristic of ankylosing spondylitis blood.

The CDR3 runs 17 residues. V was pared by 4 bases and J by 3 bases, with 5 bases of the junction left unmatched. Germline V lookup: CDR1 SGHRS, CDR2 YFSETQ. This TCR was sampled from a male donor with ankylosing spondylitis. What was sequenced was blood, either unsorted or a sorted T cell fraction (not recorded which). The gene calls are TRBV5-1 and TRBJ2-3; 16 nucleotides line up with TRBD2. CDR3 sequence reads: CASSGGLAGGPTDTQYF. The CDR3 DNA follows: TGCGCCAGCAGCGGGGGACTAGCGGGAGGGCCGACAGATACGCAGTATTTT.